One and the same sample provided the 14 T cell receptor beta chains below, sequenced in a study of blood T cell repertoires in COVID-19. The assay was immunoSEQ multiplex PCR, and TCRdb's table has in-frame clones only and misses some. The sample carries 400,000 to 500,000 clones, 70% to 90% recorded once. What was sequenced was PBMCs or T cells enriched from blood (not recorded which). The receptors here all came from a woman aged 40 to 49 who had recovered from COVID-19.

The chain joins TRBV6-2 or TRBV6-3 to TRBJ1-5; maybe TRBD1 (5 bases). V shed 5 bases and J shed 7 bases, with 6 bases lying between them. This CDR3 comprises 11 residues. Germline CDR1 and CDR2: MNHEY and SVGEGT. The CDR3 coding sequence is TGTGCCAGCAGTCAGGGCCAGCCCCAGCATTTT. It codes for CASSQGQPQHF.

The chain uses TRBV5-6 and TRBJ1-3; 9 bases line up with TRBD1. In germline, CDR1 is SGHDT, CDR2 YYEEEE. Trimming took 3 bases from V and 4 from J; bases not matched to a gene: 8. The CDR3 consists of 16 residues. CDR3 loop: CASSWAWDRVGNTIYF. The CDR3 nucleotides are TGTGCCAGCAGCTGGGCTTGGGACAGGGTGGGAAACACCATATATTTT.

The CDR3 sequence is CAGGETNTEAFF. The DNA for the CDR3 is TGTGCCGGGGGGGAGACGAACACTGAAGCTTTCTTT. The V gene is TRBV6-5, the J gene TRBJ1-1; tentative D call: TRBD1 (5 bases). The CDR3 totals 12 residues. The germline gives CDR1 MNHEY, CDR2 SVGAGI. V was pared by 11 bases and J by 1 base, with 11 bases between.

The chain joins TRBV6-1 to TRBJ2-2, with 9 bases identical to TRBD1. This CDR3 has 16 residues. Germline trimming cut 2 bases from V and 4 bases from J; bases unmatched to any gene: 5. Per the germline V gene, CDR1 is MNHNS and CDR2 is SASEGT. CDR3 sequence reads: CASSEPDRGLTGELFF. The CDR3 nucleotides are TGTGCCAGCAGTGAACCGGACAGGGGACTCACCGGGGAGCTGTTTTTT.

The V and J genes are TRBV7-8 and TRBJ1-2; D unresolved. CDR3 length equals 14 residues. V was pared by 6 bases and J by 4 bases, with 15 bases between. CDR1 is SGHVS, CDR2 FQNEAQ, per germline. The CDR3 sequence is CASSLTSSVYGYTF. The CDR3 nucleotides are TGTGCCAGCAGTTTAACATCTAGCGTCTATGGCTACACCTTC.

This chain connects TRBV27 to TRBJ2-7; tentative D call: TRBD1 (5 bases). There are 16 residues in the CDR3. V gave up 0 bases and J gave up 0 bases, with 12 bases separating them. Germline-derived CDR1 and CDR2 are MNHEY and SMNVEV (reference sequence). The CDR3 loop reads CASSLSAGHLSYEQYF. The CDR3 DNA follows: TGTGCCAGCAGTTTATCGGCCGGACATCTCTCCTACGAGCAGTACTTC.

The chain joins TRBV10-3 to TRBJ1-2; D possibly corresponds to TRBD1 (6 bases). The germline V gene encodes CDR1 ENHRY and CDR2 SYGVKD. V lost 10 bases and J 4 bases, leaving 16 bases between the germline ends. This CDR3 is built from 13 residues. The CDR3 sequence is CATRTGSLYGYTF. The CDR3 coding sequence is TGTGCCACCAGAACAGGGTCTCTCTATGGCTACACCTTC.

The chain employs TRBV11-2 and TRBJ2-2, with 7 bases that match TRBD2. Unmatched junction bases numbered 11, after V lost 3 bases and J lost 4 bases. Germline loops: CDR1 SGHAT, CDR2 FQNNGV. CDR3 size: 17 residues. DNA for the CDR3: TGTGCCAGCAGCTTGGGAGGGAATCGGGGTATCACCGGGGAGCTGTTTTTT. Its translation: CASSLGGNRGITGELFF.

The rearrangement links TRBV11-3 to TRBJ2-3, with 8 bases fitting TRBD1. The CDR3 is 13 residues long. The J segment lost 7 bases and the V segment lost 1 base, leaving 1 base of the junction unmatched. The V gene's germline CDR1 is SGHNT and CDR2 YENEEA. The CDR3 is CASSLGTGNTQYF. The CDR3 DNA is TGTGCCAGCAGCTTAGGGACAGGGAATACGCAGTATTTT. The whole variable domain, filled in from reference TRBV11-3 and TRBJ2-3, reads EAGVVQSPRYKIIEKKQPVAFWCNPISGHNTLYWYLQNLGQGPELLIRYENEEAVDDSQLPKDRFSAERLKGVDSTLKIQPAELGDSAVYLCASSLGTGNTQYFGPGTRLTVL.

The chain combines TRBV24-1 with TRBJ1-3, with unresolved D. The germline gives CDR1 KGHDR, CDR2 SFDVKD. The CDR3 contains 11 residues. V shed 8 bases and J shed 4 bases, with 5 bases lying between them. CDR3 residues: CATNKGNTIYF. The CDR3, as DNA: TGTGCCACCAACAAAGGAAACACCATATATTTT.

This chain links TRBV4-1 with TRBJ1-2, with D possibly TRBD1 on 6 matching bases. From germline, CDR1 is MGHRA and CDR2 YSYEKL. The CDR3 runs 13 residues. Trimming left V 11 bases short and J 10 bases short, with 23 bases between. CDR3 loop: CASTQGGGGFYTF. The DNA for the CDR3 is TGCGCCTCTACCCAGGGAGGGGGAGGTTTCTACACCTTC.

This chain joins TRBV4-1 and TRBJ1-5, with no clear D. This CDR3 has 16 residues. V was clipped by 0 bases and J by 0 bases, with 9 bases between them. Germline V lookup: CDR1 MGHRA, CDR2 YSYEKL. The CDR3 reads CASSQEARGSNQPQHF. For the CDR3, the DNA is TGCGCCAGCAGCCAAGAGGCTCGGGGTAGCAATCAGCCCCAGCATTTT.

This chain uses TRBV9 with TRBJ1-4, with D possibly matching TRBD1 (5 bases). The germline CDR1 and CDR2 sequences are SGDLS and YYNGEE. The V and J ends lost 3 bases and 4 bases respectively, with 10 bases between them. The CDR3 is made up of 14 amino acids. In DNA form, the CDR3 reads TGTGCCAGCAGCGCGGGGGATAATAATGAAAAACTGTTTTTT. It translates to CASSAGDNNEKLFF.

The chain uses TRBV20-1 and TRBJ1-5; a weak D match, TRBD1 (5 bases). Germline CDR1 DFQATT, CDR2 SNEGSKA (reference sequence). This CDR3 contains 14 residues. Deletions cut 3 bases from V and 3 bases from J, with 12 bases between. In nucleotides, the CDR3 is TGCAGTGCTAGTGCCCAGGGCTTCAATCAGCCCCAGCATTTT. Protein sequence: CSASAQGFNQPQHF.